The sequence of this TCR beta chain was determined in a study of cytomegalovirus exposure and HLA in healthy donors. The study, taken as a whole, reports: In a later analysis, most CMV-associated TCR beta chains appeared HLA-restricted. According to reports, the classifier identified cytomegalovirus status with high specificity and sensitivity. A previous analysis found most TCR beta V segments productive roughly 87% or roughly 30% of the time.

13 Jbeta primers and 60 Vbeta primers were used for the PCR. TCRdb keeps only in-frame clones here, not all; method: immunoSEQ multiplex PCR. The repertoire holds more than 95,000 clones, with more than 60% as singletons. This clone has only one observation. Antigen unknown. Likely unrecorded immune exposures existed in these nominally healthy donors. CDR1 GTSNPN and CDR2 SVGIG come from the germline V gene (reference sequence). This CDR3 has 12 residues. J is TRBJ2-5 and V is TRBV30; 7 bases fit TRBD2. TRBJ2-7 explains the end of the DNA better; the J call may be wrong. The sequence derives from a man aged 25-45 years in good health and CMV-seronegative. Input material: PBMCs. The CDR3 here is CAWTSGAYEQYF. The CDR3 bases are TGTGCCTGGACTAGCGGAGCCTACGAGCAGTACTTC.